These 9 T cell receptor beta chains came from one sample sequenced in a study of response to subunit inactivated influenza vaccine. Each CDR3 protein gets one entry after TCRdb re-called the RT-PCR reads with MiXCR. The data contain over 150,000 distinct CDR3 sequences, about 9% of them seen just once; the ten biggest clones take up about 11%. Sequenced here: non-naive T cells sorted from PBMCs, sampled on the day of vaccination. These receptors all come from a man in his fifties or sixties who received an inactivated influenza vaccine.

The chain recombines TRBV5-7 with TRBJ1-1; D not certain. TRBV5-7 is annotated as an ORF whose role is uncertain. V was trimmed by 4 bases and J by 4 bases, leaving 14 bases between them. CDR3 length equals 14 residues. CDR3 amino acids: CASSLRVRTTEAFF. The CDR3 coding sequence is TGTGCCAGCAGCCTCCGGGTAAGGACCACTGAAGCTTTCTTT.

This clonotype was recorded a few times. The genes are TRBV2 and TRBJ1-3, with TRBD1 matching over 7 bases. J gave up 0 bases and V 3 bases, and 5 bases lay outside the gene matches. The CDR3 runs to 16 residues. CDR1 is SNHLY, CDR2 FYNNEI, per germline. The CDR3 protein is CASSDGTANSGNTIYF. CDR3 coding DNA: TGTGCCAGCAGTGACGGGACAGCAAACTCTGGAAACACCATATATTTT.

This clonotype has more than one count but fewer than ten. This chain connects TRBV2 to TRBJ1-4, with TRBD1 matching over 8 bases. Germline assignment: CDR1 SNHLY and CDR2 FYNNEI. The CDR3 has 12 residues. V trimming: 6 bases; J trimming: 14 bases; junction bases outside the gene matches: 8. The CDR3: CASRVDRAMLFF. The CDR3 bases are TGTGCCAGCAGGGTGGACAGGGCAATGCTGTTTTTT.

V gene TRBV27 combines with J gene TRBJ2-5, with D perhaps TRBD1 or TRBD2 (5 bases each). The CDR3 totals 15 residues. Trimming took 5 bases from V and 2 from J, leaving 15 bases between them. Germline lookup yields CDR1 MNHEY and CDR2 SMNVEV (reference sequence). The CDR3 nucleotides read TGTGCCAGCAGTATTCGAGGGGAGCCTCAAGAGACCCAGTACTTC. Its protein is CASSIRGEPQETQYF.

This clonotype was detected only a few times. This sequence joins TRBV11-2 and TRBJ2-1, with TRBD1 matching over 10 bases. Germline-derived CDR1 and CDR2 are SGHAT and FQNNGV. Trimming cost V 5 bases and J 4 bases; bases outside gene matches: 2. The CDR3 has 14 residues. In nucleotides, the CDR3 is TGTGCCAGCAGCCGGGACAGGGGTTACAATGAGCAGTTCTTC. Protein: CASSRDRGYNEQFF.

This clonotype was recorded a few times. V gene TRBV16 combines with J gene TRBJ1-5; D may be TRBD1 (5 bases). Per the germline V gene, CDR1 is KGHSY and CDR2 is FQNENV. The CDR3 has 15 residues. Deletions cut 4 bases from V and 3 bases from J, with 13 bases between. The CDR3 DNA sequence: TGTGCCAGCAGCCCAACAGACAGAGACAATCAGCCCCAGCATTTT. The encoded protein is CASSPTDRDNQPQHF.

This sequence joins TRBV28 and TRBJ2-5, with 10 bases aligning to TRBD1. The CDR3 length is 15 residues. V gave up 4 bases and J gave up 5 bases; unmatched junction bases: 7. Germline V gene data show CDR1 as MDHEN and CDR2 as SYDVKM. CDR3 nucleotides: TGTGCCAGCAGTTCTCCGGGACAGGGGAGGGAGACCCAGTACTTC. It is translated as CASSSPGQGRETQYF.

This clonotype turned up a few times. This sequence joins TRBV7-9 and TRBJ2-3, with TRBD2 as a possible D gene (5 bases). This CDR3 comprises 14 residues. Germline CDR1 reads SEHNR; CDR2 reads FQNEAQ (reference sequence). V lost 5 bases and J 2 bases, leaving 11 bases between the germline ends. CDR3 sequence (DNA): TGTGCCAGCAGCCCAGCGGCAGTCACAGATACGCAGTATTTT. This codes for CASSPAAVTDTQYF.

This clonotype was observed a handful of times. The gene calls are TRBV6-1 and TRBJ1-1; TRBD1 is a possible D gene (5 bases). CDR3 length equals 14 residues. The V and J ends lost 4 bases and 4 bases respectively, with 13 bases between them. The germline CDR1 and CDR2 sequences are MNHNS and SASEGT. CDR3 sequence: CASSAERGSTEAFF. In nucleotides, the CDR3 is TGTGCCAGCAGTGCGGAACGGGGGAGCACTGAAGCTTTCTTT.